Below, one TCR beta chain is given with its context. Its antigen is as yet unknown. Distinct nucleotide sequences in the sample also encode this CDR3. Germline CDR1 reads SGHTA; CDR2 reads FQGNSA. The J segment lost 3 bases and the V segment lost 1 base, leaving 3 bases of the junction unmatched. The CDR3 has 15 residues. PCR used 60 Vbeta primers and 13 Jbeta primers. TCRdb's copy holds only in-frame clones and misses some; the assay was immunoSEQ multiplex PCR. Here the sample spans some 150,000 clones, about 78% being singletons. This entry is derived from a study of cytomegalovirus exposure and HLA in healthy donors. Study summary: Researchers found that about 82% of over 350 genotyped donors fell within the Caucasian-associated ancestry cluster. Findings and caveats of the study: Sequencing probably produced one cluster of sequence variants that were highly shared. In a later analysis, CMV-associated beta chains were mostly HLA-associated, it appeared. From TCR beta sequences, most subjects' HLA-A and HLA-B alleles were reportedly predicted accurately.

The chain employs TRBV7-2 and TRBJ2-3, with 8 positions matching TRBD2. Sequences were obtained from PBMCs. This TCR was recovered from a male donor in good health and CMV-seronegative. CDR3 loop: CASSLVAGGTDTQYF. The CDR3 DNA follows: TGTGCCAGCAGCTTAGTGGCGGGGGGTACAGATACGCAGTATTTT.